The rows below give T cell receptor beta chains drawn from one sample of a study of blood T cell dynamics during melanoma immunotherapy. Sequenced by immunoSEQ multiplex PCR; TCRdb stores in-frame clones only, minus some. The sample records tens of thousands of clones, approximately 80% being singletons. This specimen consisted of blood, obtained from a patient treated with checkpoint blockade. The receptors originated from a human donor with melanoma. Each CDR3 is given without its conserved first and last residue. Each record gives: J gene, V gene, CDR3 protein.

TRBJ1-5 TRBV6-1 ASVSGPGTRQPQH
TRBJ1-1 TRBV10-3 AISVDTGTEAF
TRBJ2-3 TRBV28 ASSLDQGGTDTQY
TRBJ2-4 TRBV7-9 ASSLLTGTKNIQY
TRBJ2-2 TRBV5-5 ASSLIDGELF
TRBJ2-1 TRBV19 ASNSADRGYNEQF
TRBJ2-2 TRBV7-8 ASSLVDTGELF
TRBJ1-2 TRBV28 ASSPRTRMRMDT
TRBJ1-5 TRBV18 ASSHDLQTPQH
TRBJ2-3 TRBV4-1 ASSQEELPSGRTDTQY
TRBJ2-6 TRBV28 ASSSLGLGGANVLT
TRBJ2-7 TRBV9 ASSPLVGVGEQY
TRBJ1-1 TRBV5-6 ASSLEVNTEAF
TRBJ2-7 TRBV7-9 ASSLGAQNNEQY
TRBJ2-3 TRBV7-8 ASSSAWTGAIGDTQY
TRBJ2-7 TRBV6-6 ASTPGQLYEQY
TRBJ2-7 TRBV7-6 ASSLRTGDSYEQY
TRBJ2-7 TRBV28 ARSFGGATGGSIEQY
TRBJ1-3 TRBV7-2 ASSLFDPVSDTIY
TRBJ2-1 TRBV2 ASSPSGSTYNEQF
TRBJ1-4 TRBV11-2 ASSSNLWTDEKLF
TRBJ2-7 TRBV13 ASSLGLDEQY
TRBJ1-2 TRBV28 ASSLPGQGTIYGYT
TRBJ2-5 TRBV6-5 ASSQGVETQY
TRBJ1-6 TRBV6-5 ASRWEGTANSPLH
TRBJ1-3 TRBV18 ASSPTVSGNTIY
TRBJ1-1 TRBV4-2 ASSQDRGFGEAF
TRBJ2-2 TRBV5-8 ASSLARSANTGELF
TRBJ2-3 TRBV21-1 ASSKGRWGGSGTDTQY
TRBJ1-4 TRBV5-4 ASSPDRWNEKLF
TRBJ1-5 TRBV7-8 ASSLGIPPGLSNQPQH
TRBJ1-2 TRBV6-1 ASSEAGKGRERGYT
TRBJ2-7 TRBV28 ASSWGTGFAEQY
TRBJ2-7 TRBV6-1 ASSEESGAYEQY
TRBJ2-7 TRBV5-4 ASSLGGLGTYEQY
TRBJ1-5 TRBV19 ASSKQQGWGNQPQH
TRBJ2-7 TRBV28 ASRADISYEQY
TRBJ1-4 TRBV19 ASSYGEKLF